This TCR beta chain was profiled in a study of beta chain features in type 1 diabetes. The wider study: Age and gender were similar between patients and healthy donors, as were cell yields. General observations from the study: Because the template was cDNA, high-expressing cells might be over-represented. Shortening that was moderate but significant affected the TCRB CDR3s of Type 1 diabetes patients in all four CD4+ subsets.

The whole isolated RNA underwent reverse transcription, so sequencing captured expressed TCRB transcripts. The assay was immunoSEQ multiplex PCR, and TCRdb's table has in-frame clones only and misses some. The top ten clones hold about 0.5% of a sample with about 160,000 clones, just over 8% of them seen once. Cells sorted by CD45RO/CCR7/CD25/CD127/CD95/CD27 comprised CD4+ naive, central memory, regulatory and stem cell-like memory cells. Each sorted population was over 95% pure. With regard to this clone: Its antigen is still unknown.

CDR1 and CDR2 from the germline V gene are KGHSH and LQKENI. The CDR3 is made up of 17 amino acids. V trimming: 2 bases; J trimming: 4 bases; junction bases outside the gene matches: 9. This clonotype originated in a young woman with type 1 diabetes. This chain uses TRBV18 with TRBJ1-3; 9 bases are a match to TRBD1. The sequenced sample was central memory CD4+ T cells from blood. The CDR3 bases are TGTGCCAGCTCACCAGTCTCAGAACAGGGGGCCGGAAACACCATATATTTT. It yields the protein CASSPVSEQGAGNTIYF.